A selection of T cell receptor beta chains follows, all from one sample in a study of early T cells in non-severe SARS-CoV-2 infection. Via MiXCR, TCRdb re-called the 5' RACE reads, giving one row per CDR3 protein. The sample lists tens of thousands of distinct CDR3 sequences; about 10% were seen once. Material: whole blood, obtained at baseline. The origin of the receptors is an adult who was a healthcare worker with PCR-confirmed SARS-CoV-2 infection or an uninfected control (not recorded which). Both conserved end residues are part of each CDR3. Fields, in order: J gene, V gene, D gene, clone size, CDR3 protein, CDR3 DNA. A D gene is named only where the DNA matches it firmly. Only some rows state a clone size, as once, few, many or a class for expanded clones.

j_gene: TRBJ1-1
v_gene: TRBV2
d_gene: .
abundance: .
CDR3aa: CASSGKQMNTEAFF
CDR3nt: TGTGCCAGCAGCGGGAAACAGATGAACACTGAAGCTTTCTTT

j_gene: TRBJ1-6
v_gene: TRBV11-2
d_gene: TRBD1
abundance: few
CDR3aa: CASSLETGVFSPLHF
CDR3nt: TGTGCCAGCAGCTTAGAGACAGGGGTTTTCTCACCCCTCCACTTT

j_gene: TRBJ2-7
v_gene: TRBV19
d_gene: TRBD1
abundance: few
CDR3aa: CASSVGQGALYEQYF
CDR3nt: TGTGCCAGTAGTGTGGGACAGGGGGCGCTTTACGAGCAGTACTTC

j_gene: TRBJ2-2
v_gene: TRBV20-1
d_gene: .
abundance: few
CDR3aa: CSASGNREANTGELFF
CDR3nt: TGCAGTGCTAGCGGGAACAGGGAGGCGAACACCGGGGAGCTGTTTTTT

j_gene: TRBJ2-1
v_gene: TRBV5-4
d_gene: .
abundance: many
CDR3aa: CATNPSSYNEQFF
CDR3nt: TGTGCCACAAACCCCAGTTCCTACAATGAGCAGTTCTTC

j_gene: TRBJ2-3
v_gene: TRBV7-2
d_gene: TRBD2
abundance: .
CDR3aa: CASSLGLYADTQYF
CDR3nt: TGTGCCAGCAGTCTGGGACTATACGCAGATACGCAGTATTTT

j_gene: TRBJ2-7
v_gene: TRBV25-1
d_gene: TRBD2
abundance: .
CDR3aa: CASILPGLAGGRRYEQYF
CDR3nt: TGTGCCAGCATTCTCCCGGGACTAGCGGGAGGCAGGAGGTACGAGCAGTACTTC

j_gene: TRBJ2-1
v_gene: TRBV5-4
d_gene: TRBD2
abundance: .
CDR3aa: CASSLVGTSGRKFF
CDR3nt: TGTGCCAGCAGCTTGGTAGGGACTAGCGGGAGGAAGTTCTTC

j_gene: TRBJ1-6
v_gene: TRBV2
d_gene: .
abundance: .
CDR3aa: CASSERAHRLDSPLHF
CDR3nt: TGTGCCAGCAGTGAAAGGGCCCACAGGTTGGATTCACCCCTCCACTTT

j_gene: TRBJ1-6
v_gene: TRBV13
d_gene: TRBD1
abundance: many
CDR3aa: CASSTRTGVSPLHF
CDR3nt: TGTGCCAGCAGCACTCGGACAGGGGTTTCACCCCTCCACTTT

j_gene: TRBJ2-7
v_gene: TRBV30
d_gene: .
abundance: many
CDR3aa: CAWTKGGYEQYF
CDR3nt: TGTGCCTGGACGAAGGGAGGCTACGAGCAGTACTTC

j_gene: TRBJ2-1
v_gene: TRBV6-1
d_gene: .
abundance: many
CDR3aa: CASSLEGTSNNEQFF
CDR3nt: TGTGCCAGCAGTCTTGAGGGGACGAGCAACAATGAGCAGTTCTTC

j_gene: TRBJ1-6
v_gene: TRBV12-3/TRBV12-4
d_gene: .
abundance: .
CDR3aa: CASSSRENSPLHF
CDR3nt: TGTGCCAGCAGTTCCAGGGAAAATTCACCCCTCCACTTT

j_gene: TRBJ2-5
v_gene: TRBV24-1
d_gene: .
abundance: many
CDR3aa: CATAGAGETQYF
CDR3nt: TGTGCCACCGCGGGGGCAGGGGAGACCCAGTACTTC

j_gene: TRBJ2-5
v_gene: TRBV7-9
d_gene: .
abundance: many
CDR3aa: CASSPPTGAEETQYF
CDR3nt: TGTGCCAGCAGCCCACCGACAGGAGCAGAAGAGACCCAGTACTTC

j_gene: TRBJ2-3
v_gene: TRBV6-1
d_gene: TRBD1
abundance: .
CDR3aa: CASSVYRGDTQYF
CDR3nt: TGTGCCAGCAGTGTCTACAGGGGAGATACGCAGTATTTT

j_gene: TRBJ2-4
v_gene: TRBV3-1
d_gene: .
abundance: .
CDR3aa: CASSQAKNIQYF
CDR3nt: TGTGCCAGCAGCCAAGCCAAAAACATTCAGTACTTC

j_gene: TRBJ2-7
v_gene: TRBV14
d_gene: TRBD2
abundance: few
CDR3aa: CASSPPWGSGSEQYF
CDR3nt: TGTGCCAGCAGCCCCCCCTGGGGTAGCGGGAGCGAGCAGTACTTC

j_gene: TRBJ2-3
v_gene: TRBV2
d_gene: .
abundance: .
CDR3aa: CASSERTDTQYF
CDR3nt: TGTGCCAGCAGTGAACGAACAGATACGCAGTATTTT

j_gene: TRBJ2-5
v_gene: TRBV5-1
d_gene: TRBD1
abundance: .
CDR3aa: CASSRTGTETQYF
CDR3nt: TGCGCCAGCAGCCGGACAGGGACGGAGACCCAGTACTTC

j_gene: TRBJ2-5
v_gene: TRBV28
d_gene: TRBD2
abundance: few
CDR3aa: CASSLGPGLAGSSFRQETQYF
CDR3nt: TGTGCCAGCAGTCTCGGTCCGGGACTAGCGGGATCGAGTTTCCGGCAAGAGACCCAGTACTTC

j_gene: TRBJ2-5
v_gene: TRBV5-4
d_gene: TRBD2
abundance: few
CDR3aa: CASSLLSGEASQETQYF
CDR3nt: TGTGCCAGCAGCTTGCTCAGCGGGGAGGCCTCCCAAGAGACCCAGTACTTC

j_gene: TRBJ2-7
v_gene: TRBV6-1
d_gene: .
abundance: many
CDR3aa: CASSDPGISYEQYF
CDR3nt: TGTGCCAGCAGTGATCCTGGTATCTCCTACGAGCAGTACTTC